The 8 T cell receptor beta chains presented below share a single source sample, sequenced in a study of CD8+CD57+ T cells in acquired aplastic anemia (dated by TCRdb to 2016 to 2018). For sequencing, an Illumina HiSeq 2000 was employed. Profiling of TCR beta VDJ combinations and CDR3 sequences used genomic DNA as the template. The public reads were reprocessed in TCRdb via fastp at Q25 and MiXCR, keeping in-frame beta chains. One record per CDR3 amino acid sequence lists the most common genes and DNA. The sample table records some 200,000 distinct CDR3 sequences; roughly half of these occur just once. About 9.7% of the sample is held by the ten biggest clonotypes. Patients chosen for sequencing had shown expansion of CD8+CD57+ cells by flow cytometry. The sample taken for sequencing was sorted CD4+, CD8+, or CD8+CD57+ T cells (not recorded which) from PBMCs. Every receptor here comes from a human donor with aplastic anemia.

As for this clonotype: This could be a read error, since a much larger clone is one nucleotide away. The chain has TRBV20-1 and TRBJ1-2; 8 nucleotides line up with TRBD1. CDR1 DFQATT and CDR2 SNEGSKA come from the germline V gene (reference sequence). The CDR3 runs 12 residues. The CDR3 is CSALTGGNGHTF. The CDR3 coding sequence is TGCAGTGCTCTAACAGGGGGAAATGGCCACACCTTC.

In its sample, this clonotype was seen many times. The rearrangement links TRBV25-1 to TRBJ2-5; unclear D gene. The germline V gene encodes CDR1 MGHDK and CDR2 SYGVNS. Trimming shortened V by 1 base and J by 4 bases, and 7 bases separated the two germline ends. This CDR3 region has 13 residues. The CDR3 coding sequence is TGTGCCAGCAGTGAATCCCCCAGAGAGACCCAGTACTTC. Its protein is CASSESPRETQYF.

V and J are TRBV7-8 and TRBJ2-1; tentatively, D is TRBD1 (5 bases). The V end was cut by 5 bases, the J end by 4 bases, with 12 bases between. Germline V gives CDR1 SGHVS, CDR2 FQNEAQ. CDR3 length: 14 residues. The CDR3 DNA sequence: TGTGCCAGCAGCCCCCTGACAGCTTACAATGAGCAGTTCTTC. Translation gives CASSPLTAYNEQFF.

CDR3 sequence (DNA): TGTGCCACCAGTGACCCGACTAGCGGGAGGATGGGTGAGCAGTTCTTC. Protein sequence: CATSDPTSGRMGEQFF. V usage is TRBV24-1 and J usage is TRBJ2-1, with 13 bases that match TRBD2. The CDR3 spans 16 residues. With V trimmed by 4 bases and J by 9 bases, 8 bases remained unmatched. The germline gives CDR1 KGHDR, CDR2 SFDVKD.

This clonotype was recorded a few times. V usage is TRBV20-1 and J usage is TRBJ2-5; the D is unclear. V was shortened by 3 bases and J by 0 bases, with 5 bases between the two germline ends. Germline V gives CDR1 DFQATT, CDR2 SNEGSKA (reference sequence). CDR3 size: 12 residues. The CDR3 protein is CSASIDQETQYF. CDR3 nucleotides: TGCAGTGCTAGCATTGACCAAGAGACCCAGTACTTC.

This clonotype was picked up many times. The rearrangement uses TRBV12-3 or TRBV12-4 and TRBJ2-3; D gene ambiguous. V lost 2 bases to trimming and J lost 4 bases, with 19 bases between them. The length of the CDR3 is 17 residues. The DNA of the CDR3 is TGTGCCAGCAGTTTACCCCGCCCAGCTCGATCGGCAGATACGCAGTATTTT. Translating gives CASSLPRPARSADTQYF.

The table lists this clonotype with many counts. V gene TRBV6-1 combines with J gene TRBJ2-7; TRBD1 matches at 10 bases. The CDR3 has 16 amino acids. Trimming cost V 6 bases and J 6 bases; bases outside gene matches: 14. Germline-derived CDR1 and CDR2 are MNHNS and SASEGT. CDR3 nucleotides: TGTGCCAGCAGCCTGGACACCGGGACAGGGGCTTCCGAGCAGTACTTC. This translates into CASSLDTGTGASEQYF.

This clonotype was seen ten or more times. V gene TRBV19 combines with J gene TRBJ1-1; D call uncertain. This CDR3 is 15 amino acids long. V dropped 1 base and J dropped 4 bases, with 13 bases sitting between them. Germline V lookup: CDR1 LNHDA, CDR2 SQIVND (reference sequence). The chain's CDR3 is CASSIVGNSGTEAFF. In DNA form, the CDR3 reads TGTGCCAGTAGTATAGTTGGGAATTCGGGCACTGAAGCTTTCTTT.